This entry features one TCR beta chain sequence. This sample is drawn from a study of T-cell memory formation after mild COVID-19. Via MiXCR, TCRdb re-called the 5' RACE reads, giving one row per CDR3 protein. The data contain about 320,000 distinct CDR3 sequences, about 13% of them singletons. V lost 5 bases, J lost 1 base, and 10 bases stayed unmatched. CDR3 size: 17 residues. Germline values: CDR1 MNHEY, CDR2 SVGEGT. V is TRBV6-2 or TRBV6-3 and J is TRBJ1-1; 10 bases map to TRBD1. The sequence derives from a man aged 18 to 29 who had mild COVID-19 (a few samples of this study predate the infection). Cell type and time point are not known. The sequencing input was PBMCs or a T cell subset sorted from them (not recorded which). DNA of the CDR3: TGTGCCAGCAGTACTGACAGGGGGCGAGCCTCGAACACTGAAGCTTTCTTT. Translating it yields CASSTDRGRASNTEAFF.